This T cell receptor (beta chain) came from a study of blood T cell repertoires in COVID-19. This clone was counted only a few times. Assay: immunoSEQ multiplex PCR; the TCRdb copy retains only in-frame clones and omits some. The sample includes 250,000 or so clones, about four fifths seen only once; the top ten take roughly 9.8%. V was clipped by 4 bases and J by 9 bases, with 10 bases between them. The CDR3 consists of 12 residues. Germline V gives CDR1 SEHNR, CDR2 FQNEAQ (reference sequence). This clonotype was obtained from an elderly man with acute or convalescent COVID-19. The genes are TRBV7-9 and TRBJ2-1; D is possibly TRBD1 (5 bases). Source material: peripheral blood. The CDR3 region has the DNA TGTGCCAGCAGCTCCGGACAAGCTGAGCAGTTCTTC. Its protein is CASSSGQAEQFF.